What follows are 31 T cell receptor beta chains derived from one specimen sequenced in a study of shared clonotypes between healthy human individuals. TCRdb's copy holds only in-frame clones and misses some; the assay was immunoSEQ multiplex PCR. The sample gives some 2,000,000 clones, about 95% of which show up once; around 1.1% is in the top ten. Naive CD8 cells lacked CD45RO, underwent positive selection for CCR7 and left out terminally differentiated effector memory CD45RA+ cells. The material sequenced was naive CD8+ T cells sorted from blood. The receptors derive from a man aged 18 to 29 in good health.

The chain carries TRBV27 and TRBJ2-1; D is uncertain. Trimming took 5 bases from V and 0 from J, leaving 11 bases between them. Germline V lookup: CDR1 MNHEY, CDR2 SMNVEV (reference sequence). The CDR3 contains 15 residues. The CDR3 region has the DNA TGTGCCAGCAGTCTAGAAGCCCGCTCCTACAATGAGCAGTTCTTC. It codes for CASSLEARSYNEQFF.

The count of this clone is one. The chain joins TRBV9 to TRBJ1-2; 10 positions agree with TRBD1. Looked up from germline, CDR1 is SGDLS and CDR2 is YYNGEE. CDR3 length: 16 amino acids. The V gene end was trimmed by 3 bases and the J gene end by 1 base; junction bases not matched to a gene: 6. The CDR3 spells CASSEGTGDFNYGYTF. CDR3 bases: TGTGCCAGCAGCGAGGGGACAGGGGACTTTAACTATGGCTACACCTTC. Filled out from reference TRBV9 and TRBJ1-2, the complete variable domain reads DSGVTQTPKHLITATGQRVTLRCSPRSGDLSVYWYQQSLDQGLQFLIQYYNGEERAKGNILERFSAQQFPDLHSELNLSSLELGDSALYFCASSEGTGDFNYGYTFGSGTRLTVV.

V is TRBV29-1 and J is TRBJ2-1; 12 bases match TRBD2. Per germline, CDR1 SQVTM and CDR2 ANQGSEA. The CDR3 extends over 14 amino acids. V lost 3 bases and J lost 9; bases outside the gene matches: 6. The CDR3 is CSVDGLAGFPEQFF. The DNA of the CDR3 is TGCAGCGTTGACGGACTAGCGGGATTTCCTGAGCAGTTCTTC.

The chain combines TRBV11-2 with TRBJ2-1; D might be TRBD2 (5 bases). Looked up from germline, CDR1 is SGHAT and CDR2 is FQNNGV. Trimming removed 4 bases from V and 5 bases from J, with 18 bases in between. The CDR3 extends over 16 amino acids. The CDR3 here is CASSSPWAGRNNEQFF. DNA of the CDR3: TGTGCCAGCAGCTCCCCCTGGGCGGGCCGGAACAATGAGCAGTTCTTC.

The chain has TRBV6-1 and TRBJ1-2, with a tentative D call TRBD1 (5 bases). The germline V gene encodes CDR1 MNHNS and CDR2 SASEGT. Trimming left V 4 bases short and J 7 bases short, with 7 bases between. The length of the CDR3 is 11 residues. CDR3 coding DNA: TGTGCCAGCAGTGCGCAGGGTGGCTACACCTTC. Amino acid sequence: CASSAQGGYTF.

The CDR3 spells CASSLAEGYTF. The CDR3 region has the DNA TGTGCCAGCAGCTTAGCTGAAGGCTACACCTTC. This chain joins TRBV7-9 and TRBJ1-2; the D is unclear. Germline values: CDR1 SEHNR, CDR2 FQNEAQ (reference sequence). The V and J ends lost 0 bases and 8 bases respectively, with 4 bases between them. This CDR3 is 11 amino acids long.

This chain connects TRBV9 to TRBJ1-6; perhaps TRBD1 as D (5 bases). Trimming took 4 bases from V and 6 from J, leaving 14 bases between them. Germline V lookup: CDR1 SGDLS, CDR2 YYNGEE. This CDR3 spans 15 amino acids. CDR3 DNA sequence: TGTGCCAGCAGCCCGTCCTCTGGGGGTAATTCACCCCTCCACTTT. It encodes CASSPSSGGNSPLHF.

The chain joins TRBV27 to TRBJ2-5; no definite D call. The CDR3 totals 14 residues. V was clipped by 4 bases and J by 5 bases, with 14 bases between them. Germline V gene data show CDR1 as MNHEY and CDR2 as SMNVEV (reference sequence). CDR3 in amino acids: CASSSGPDRETQYF. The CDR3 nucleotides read TGTGCCAGCAGTTCAGGACCAGATAGGGAGACCCAGTACTTC.

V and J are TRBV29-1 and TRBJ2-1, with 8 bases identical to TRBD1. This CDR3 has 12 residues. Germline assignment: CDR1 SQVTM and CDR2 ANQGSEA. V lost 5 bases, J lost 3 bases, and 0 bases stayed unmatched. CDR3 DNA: TGCAGCGTTACAGGGGGCTACAATGAGCAGTTCTTC. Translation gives CSVTGGYNEQFF.

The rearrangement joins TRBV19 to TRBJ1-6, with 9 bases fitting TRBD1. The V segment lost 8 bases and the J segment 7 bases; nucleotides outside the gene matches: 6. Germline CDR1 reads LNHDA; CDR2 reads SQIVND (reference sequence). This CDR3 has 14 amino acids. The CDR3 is CASWTGQGNSPLHF. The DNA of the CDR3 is TGTGCCAGTTGGACTGGACAGGGGAATTCACCCCTCCACTTT.

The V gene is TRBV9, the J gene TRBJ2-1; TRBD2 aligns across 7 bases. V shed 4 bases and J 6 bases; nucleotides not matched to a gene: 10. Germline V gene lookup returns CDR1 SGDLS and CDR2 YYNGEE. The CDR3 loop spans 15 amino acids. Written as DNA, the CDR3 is TGTGCCAGCAGCAAAAGCGGGATGTGGGCCAATGAGCAGTTCTTC. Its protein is CASSKSGMWANEQFF.

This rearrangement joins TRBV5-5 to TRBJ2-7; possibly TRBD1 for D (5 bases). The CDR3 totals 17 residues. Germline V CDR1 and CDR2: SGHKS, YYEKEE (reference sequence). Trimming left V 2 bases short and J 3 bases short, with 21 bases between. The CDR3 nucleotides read TGTGCCAGCAGCTTCAGGGCCGCACCTGTCATAGGCTACGAGCAGTACTTC. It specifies CASSFRAAPVIGYEQYF.

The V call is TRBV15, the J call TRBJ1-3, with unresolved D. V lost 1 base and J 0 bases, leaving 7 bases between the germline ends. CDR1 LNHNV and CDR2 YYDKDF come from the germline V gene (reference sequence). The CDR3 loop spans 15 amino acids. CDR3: CATSRGTSSGNTIYF. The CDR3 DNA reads TGTGCCACCAGCAGAGGGACCTCCTCTGGAAACACCATATATTTT.

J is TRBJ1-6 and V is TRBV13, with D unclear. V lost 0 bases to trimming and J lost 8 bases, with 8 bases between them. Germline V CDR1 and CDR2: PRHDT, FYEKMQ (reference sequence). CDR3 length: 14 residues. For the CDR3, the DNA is TGTGCCAGCAGCTTAGGTTCTGGGGATTCACCCCTCCACTTT. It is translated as CASSLGSGDSPLHF.

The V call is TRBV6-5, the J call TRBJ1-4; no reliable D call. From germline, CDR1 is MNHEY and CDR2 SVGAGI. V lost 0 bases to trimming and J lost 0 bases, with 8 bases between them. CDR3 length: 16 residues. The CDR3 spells CASSYSGRATNEKLFF. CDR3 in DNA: TGTGCCAGCAGTTACTCAGGGAGGGCAACTAATGAAAAACTGTTTTTT.

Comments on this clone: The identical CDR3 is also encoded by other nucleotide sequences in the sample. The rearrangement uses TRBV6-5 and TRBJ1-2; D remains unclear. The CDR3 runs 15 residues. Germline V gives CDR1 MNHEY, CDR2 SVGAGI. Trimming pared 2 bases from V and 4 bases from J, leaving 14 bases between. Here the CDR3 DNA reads TGTGCCAGCAGTTACCGCGAGGGCCTAATCTATGGCTACACCTTC. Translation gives CASSYREGLIYGYTF.

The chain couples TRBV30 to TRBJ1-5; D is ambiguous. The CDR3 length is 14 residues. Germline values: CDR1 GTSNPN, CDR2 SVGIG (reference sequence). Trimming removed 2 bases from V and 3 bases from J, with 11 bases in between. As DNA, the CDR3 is TGTGCCTGGAGTCCCGGGCCCACCAATCAGCCCCAGCATTTT. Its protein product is CAWSPGPTNQPQHF.

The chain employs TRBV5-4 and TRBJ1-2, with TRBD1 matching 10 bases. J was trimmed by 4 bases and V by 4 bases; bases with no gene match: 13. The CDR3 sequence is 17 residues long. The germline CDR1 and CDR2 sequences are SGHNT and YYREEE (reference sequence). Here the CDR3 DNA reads TGTGCCAGCAGCGTGTGGGGGACAGGGGCGATCCGCTATGGCTACACCTTC. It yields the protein CASSVWGTGAIRYGYTF.

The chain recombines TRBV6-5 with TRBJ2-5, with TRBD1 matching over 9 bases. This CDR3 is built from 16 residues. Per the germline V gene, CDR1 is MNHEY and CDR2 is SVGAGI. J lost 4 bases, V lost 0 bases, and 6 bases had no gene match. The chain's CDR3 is CASSYSTMGQGETQYF. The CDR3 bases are TGTGCCAGCAGTTACTCGACTATGGGACAGGGAGAGACCCAGTACTTC.

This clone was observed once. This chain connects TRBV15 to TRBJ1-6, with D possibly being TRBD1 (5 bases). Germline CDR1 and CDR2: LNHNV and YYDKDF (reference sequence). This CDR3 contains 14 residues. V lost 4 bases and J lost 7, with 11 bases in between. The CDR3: CATSIQRGNSPLHF. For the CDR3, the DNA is TGTGCCACCAGCATACAACGGGGGAATTCACCCCTCCACTTT.

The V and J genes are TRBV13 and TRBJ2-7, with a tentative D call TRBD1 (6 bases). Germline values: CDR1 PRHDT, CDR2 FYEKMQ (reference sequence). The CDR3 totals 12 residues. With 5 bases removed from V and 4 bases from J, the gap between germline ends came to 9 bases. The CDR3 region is CASSKQGYEQYF. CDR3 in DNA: TGTGCCAGCAGCAAGCAGGGGTACGAGCAGTACTTC.

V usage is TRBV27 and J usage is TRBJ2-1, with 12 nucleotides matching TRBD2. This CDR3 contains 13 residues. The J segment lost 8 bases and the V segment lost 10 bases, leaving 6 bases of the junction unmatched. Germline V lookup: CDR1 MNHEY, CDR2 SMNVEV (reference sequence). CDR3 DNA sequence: TGTGCCATCTGGACTAGCGGGGTAGATGAGCAGTTCTTC. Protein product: CAIWTSGVDEQFF.

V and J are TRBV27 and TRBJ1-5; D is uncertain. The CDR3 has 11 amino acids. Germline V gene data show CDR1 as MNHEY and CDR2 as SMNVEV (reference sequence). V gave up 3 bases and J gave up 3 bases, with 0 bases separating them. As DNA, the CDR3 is TGTGCCAGCAGTTTCAATCAGCCCCAGCATTTT. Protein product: CASSFNQPQHF.

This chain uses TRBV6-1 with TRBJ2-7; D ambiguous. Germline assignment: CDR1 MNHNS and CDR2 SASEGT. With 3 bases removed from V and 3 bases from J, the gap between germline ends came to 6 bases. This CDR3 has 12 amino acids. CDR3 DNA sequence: TGTGCCAGCAGTGATGGTCGCTACGAGCAGTACTTC. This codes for CASSDGRYEQYF.

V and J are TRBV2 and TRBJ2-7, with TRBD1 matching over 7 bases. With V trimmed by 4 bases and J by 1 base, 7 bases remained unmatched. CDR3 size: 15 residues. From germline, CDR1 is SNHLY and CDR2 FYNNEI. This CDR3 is CASSVTGAGSYEQYF. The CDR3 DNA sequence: TGTGCCAGCAGTGTCACAGGGGCGGGTTCCTACGAGCAGTACTTC.

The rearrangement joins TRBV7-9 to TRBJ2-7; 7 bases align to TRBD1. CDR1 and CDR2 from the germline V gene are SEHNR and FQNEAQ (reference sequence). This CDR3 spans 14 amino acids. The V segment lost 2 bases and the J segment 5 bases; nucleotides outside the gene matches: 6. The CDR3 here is CASSLSTGADEQYF. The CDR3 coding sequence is TGTGCCAGCAGCTTATCCACAGGGGCCGACGAGCAGTACTTC. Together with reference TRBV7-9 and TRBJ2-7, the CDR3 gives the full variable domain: DTGVSQNPRHKITKRGQNVTFRCDPISEHNRLYWYRQTLGQGPEFLTYFQNEAQLEKSRLLSDRFSAERPKGSFSTLEIQRTEQGDSAMYLCASSLSTGADEQYFGPGTRLTVT.

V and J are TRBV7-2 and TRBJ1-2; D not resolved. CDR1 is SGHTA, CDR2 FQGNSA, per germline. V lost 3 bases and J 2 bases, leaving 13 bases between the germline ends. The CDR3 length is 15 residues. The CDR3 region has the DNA TGTGCCAGCAGCTTCCCCTCTGGGCAGAACTATGGCTACACCTTC. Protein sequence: CASSFPSGQNYGYTF.

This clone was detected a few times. CDR3 in DNA: TGTGCCAGCAGTTACTCTGACGGGAGGTCCTACAATGAGCAGTTCTTC. Amino acid sequence: CASSYSDGRSYNEQFF. The rearrangement uses TRBV6-5 and TRBJ2-1; 7 bases match TRBD2. This CDR3 has 16 residues. Germline V gives CDR1 MNHEY, CDR2 SVGAGI. V gave up 0 bases and J gave up 1 base; unmatched junction bases: 3.

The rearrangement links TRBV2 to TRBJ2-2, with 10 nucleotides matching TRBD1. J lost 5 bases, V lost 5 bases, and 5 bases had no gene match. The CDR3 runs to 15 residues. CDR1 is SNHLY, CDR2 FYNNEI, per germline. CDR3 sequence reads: CASSRGQGWTGELFF. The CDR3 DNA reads TGTGCCAGCAGTCGGGGACAGGGGTGGACCGGGGAGCTGTTTTTT.

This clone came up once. The CDR3 protein is CASSQEDLAGGINEQFF. The CDR3 DNA is TGCGCCAGCAGCCAGGAGGATCTAGCGGGGGGGATTAATGAGCAGTTCTTC. J is TRBJ2-1 and V is TRBV4-1; 12 nucleotides agree with TRBD2. Looked up from germline, CDR1 is MGHRA and CDR2 is YSYEKL. Trimming took 3 bases from V and 7 from J; bases not matched to a gene: 10. The length of the CDR3 is 17 residues.

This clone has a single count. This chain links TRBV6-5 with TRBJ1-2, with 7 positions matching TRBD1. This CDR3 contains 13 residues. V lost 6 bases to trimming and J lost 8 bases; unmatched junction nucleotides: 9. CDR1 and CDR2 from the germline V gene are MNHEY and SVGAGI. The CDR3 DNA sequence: TGTGCCAGCAGCCCCACAGGGGAATTGGGCTACACCTTC. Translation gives CASSPTGELGYTF.